A single sample is the source of the 18 T cell receptor beta chains below, sequenced in a study of blood T cell repertoires in COVID-19. Assay used: immunoSEQ multiplex PCR; TCRdb lists only in-frame clones, some missing. The sample includes roughly 160,000 clones, 86% of them seen just once. Sequencing was done on a sample of peripheral blood. The receptor set was obtained from a man in his late teens or twenties with acute or convalescent COVID-19.

The chain employs TRBV18 and TRBJ2-7; D unresolved. The germline gives CDR1 KGHSH, CDR2 LQKENI. Deletions cut 0 bases from V and 0 bases from J, with 6 bases between. The CDR3 extends over 14 amino acids. For the CDR3, the DNA is TGTGCCAGCTCACCACCGTCCAGCTCCTACGAGCAGTACTTC. It codes for CASSPPSSSYEQYF.

For this clone: At one of its ends the junction is not consistent with the germline gene, which may arise from a read error. This chain uses TRBV12-3 or TRBV12-4 with TRBJ2-4; 8 positions agree with TRBD1. This CDR3 is built from 12 residues. DNA for the CDR3: TGTGCCAGCAGTTTGGACAGGGTGGTTCGGGACTTC. Protein sequence: CASSLDRVVRDF.

The J gene is TRBJ1-6, the V gene TRBV19; possible D gene TRBD1, 6 bases. V lost 3 bases and J 4 bases, leaving 13 bases between the germline ends. The length of the CDR3 is 16 residues. The germline gives CDR1 LNHDA, CDR2 SQIVND (reference sequence). CDR3 in DNA: TGTGCCAGTAGTATGGGCAGGGGCCAATATAATTCACCCCTCCACTTT. Translated, it gives CASSMGRGQYNSPLHF.

This clone appeared once. The V call is TRBV30, the J call TRBJ1-1; D possibly corresponds to TRBD1 (6 bases). Between the trimmed V and J ends, which lost 7 bases and 5 bases, there was a span of 17 bases. CDR3 length: 13 amino acids. The germline CDR1 and CDR2 sequences are GTSNPN and SVGIG (reference sequence). The DNA of the CDR3 is TGTGCCTACTCCCAGGGGATTCGGACTGAAGCTTTCTTT. Its translation is CAYSQGIRTEAFF.

The V and J genes are TRBV18 and TRBJ1-3; D is unclear. V was pared by 3 bases and J by 3 bases, with 18 bases between. The CDR3 extends over 17 amino acids. Germline loops: CDR1 KGHSH, CDR2 LQKENI. The CDR3 reads CASSPRTAGGGGNTIYF. CDR3 in DNA: TGTGCCAGCTCACCTAGGACGGCGGGAGGTGGTGGAAACACCATATATTTT.

This chain links TRBV28 with TRBJ1-6; TRBD1 is a possible D gene (6 bases). Germline CDR1 MDHEN, CDR2 SYDVKM. This CDR3 contains 15 residues. Trimming removed 6 bases at V and 5 bases at J, with 14 bases between. Here the CDR3 reads CASRVPQGNNSPLHF. The CDR3 DNA sequence: TGTGCCAGCAGAGTCCCTCAGGGGAATAATTCACCCCTCCACTTT. Drawing the rest from reference TRBV28 and TRBJ1-6, the complete variable domain is DVKVTQSSRYLVKRTGEKVFLECVQDMDHENMFWYRQDPGLGLRLIYFSYDVKMKEKGDIPEGYSVSREKKERFSLILESASTNQTSMYLCASRVPQGNNSPLHFGNGTRLTVT.

The V call is TRBV7-9, the J call TRBJ2-7; no definite D call. The germline V gene has CDR1 SEHNR and CDR2 FQNEAQ (reference sequence). This CDR3 has 12 residues. V lost 5 bases and J 2 bases, leaving 7 bases between the germline ends. CDR3 residues: CASSLDTYEQYV. DNA of the CDR3: TGTGCCAGCAGCCTAGATACCTACGAGCAGTACGTC.

The chain employs TRBV7-2 and TRBJ1-2; 8 bases are a match to TRBD1. V dropped 5 bases and J dropped 5; count of bases not matched to a gene: 13. The length of the CDR3 is 16 residues. Per germline, CDR1 SGHTA and CDR2 FQGNSA. The CDR3 reads CASSPKSGRGLYGYTF. CDR3 nucleotides: TGTGCCAGCAGCCCCAAGTCTGGCAGGGGGCTTTATGGCTACACCTTC.

The rearrangement links TRBV6-6 to TRBJ1-2; D is uncertain. CDR1 is MNHNY and CDR2 is SVGAGI in the germline V gene (reference sequence). V was cut by 10 bases and J by 0 bases, with 9 bases left in between. The CDR3 contains 12 residues. The CDR3 protein is CATLTSNYGYTF. CDR3 coding DNA: TGTGCCACCCTGACATCTAACTATGGCTACACCTTC.

V usage is TRBV30 and J usage is TRBJ2-3; 7 nucleotides line up with TRBD2. The CDR3 spans 15 residues. Germline trimming cut 1 base from V and 0 bases from J; bases unmatched to any gene: 4. Germline V gene data show CDR1 as GTSNPN and CDR2 as SVGIG (reference sequence). CDR3 coding DNA: TGTGCCTGGAGTGATCAGCGGGATAGCACAGATACGCAGTATTTT. Translating it yields CAWSDQRDSTDTQYF.

The V call is TRBV5-8, the J call TRBJ2-1, with 8 bases matching TRBD1. The V gene end was trimmed by 3 bases and the J gene end by 4 bases; junction bases not matched to a gene: 9. Per germline, CDR1 SGHTS and CDR2 YDEGEE. This CDR3 region has 16 residues. The CDR3 coding sequence is TGTGCCAGCAGCTCACGGACAGGGTTCTTATACAATGAGCAGTTCTTC. This sequence encodes CASSSRTGFLYNEQFF. Using reference TRBV5-8 and TRBJ2-1 for the parts outside the CDR3, the full variable domain is EAGVTQSPTHLIKTRGQQATLRCSPISGHTSVYWYQQALGLGLQFLLWYDEGEERNRGNFPPRFSGRQFPNYSSELNVNALELEDSALYLCASSSRTGFLYNEQFFGPGTRLTVL.

Of note for this clone: Other DNA sequences in the sample encode the same CDR3. The chain carries TRBV9 and TRBJ1-3, with 7 bases identical to TRBD1. CDR1 and CDR2 from the germline V gene are SGDLS and YYNGEE. Trimming took 4 bases from V and 3 from J; bases not matched to a gene: 7. This CDR3 is built from 15 residues. The CDR3, as DNA: TGTGCCAGCAGCCCCCGGACAGGTGGTGGAAACACCATATATTTT. This translates into CASSPRTGGGNTIYF.

The chain combines TRBV9 with TRBJ1-2; D is unresolved. Germline CDR1 SGDLS, CDR2 YYNGEE. CDR3 length equals 14 residues. V lost 4 bases to trimming and J lost 0 bases, with 10 bases between them. The CDR3 nucleotides are TGTGCCAGCAGCTCCCAGGCTACTAACTATGGCTACACCTTC. This translates into CASSSQATNYGYTF. The entire variable domain, with the rest obtained from reference TRBV9 and TRBJ1-2, is as follows: DSGVTQTPKHLITATGQRVTLRCSPRSGDLSVYWYQQSLDQGLQFLIQYYNGEERAKGNILERFSAQQFPDLHSELNLSSLELGDSALYFCASSSQATNYGYTFGSGTRLTVV.

This clone occurred once. The V gene is TRBV29-1, the J gene TRBJ1-1; D possibly corresponds to TRBD1 (6 bases). The CDR3 has 13 amino acids. Per the germline V gene, CDR1 is SQVTM and CDR2 is ANQGSEA. V was cut by 6 bases and J by 1 base, with 12 bases left in between. CDR3 loop: CSVRDRRNTEAFF. The CDR3 DNA follows: TGCAGCGTGAGAGACAGGAGGAACACTGAAGCTTTCTTT.

The rearrangement links TRBV6-5 to TRBJ1-1; TRBD1 matches at 9 bases. The junction had 13 bases not matched to a gene; V was cut back by 11 bases and J by 3 bases. CDR1 and CDR2 from the germline V gene are MNHEY and SVGAGI. This CDR3 has 15 residues. CDR3 amino acids: CAVGQGLFVDTEAFF. In nucleotides, the CDR3 is TGTGCCGTGGGACAGGGCTTGTTTGTTGACACTGAAGCTTTCTTT.

The chain joins TRBV11-2 to TRBJ2-2; unclear D gene. The CDR3 loop spans 14 amino acids. V was clipped by 5 bases and J by 2 bases, with 9 bases between them. Germline CDR1 is SGHAT and CDR2 is FQNNGV. The CDR3 DNA sequence: TGTGCCAGCAGCACCGGGTTCAACACCGGGGAGCTGTTTTTT. It specifies CASSTGFNTGELFF.

The J gene is TRBJ2-7, the V gene TRBV7-9, with 10 bases lining up with TRBD1. V was clipped by 6 bases and J by 6 bases; unmatched bases: 5. Looked up from germline, CDR1 is SEHNR and CDR2 is FQNEAQ (reference sequence). The CDR3 totals 13 residues. The CDR3 DNA sequence: TGTGCCAGCAGGCGACAGGGGGCGGGCGAGCAGTACTTC. This gives the protein CASRRQGAGEQYF.

CDR3 sequence reads: CASSGRIAGGYNEQFF. CDR3 DNA: TGTGCCAGCAGTGGGCGGATAGCGGGGGGCTACAATGAGCAGTTCTTC. The chain couples TRBV2 to TRBJ2-1; 10 bases agree with TRBD2. J was trimmed by 3 bases and V by 4 bases; bases with no gene match: 6. The CDR3 covers 16 residues. The germline V gene has CDR1 SNHLY and CDR2 FYNNEI.